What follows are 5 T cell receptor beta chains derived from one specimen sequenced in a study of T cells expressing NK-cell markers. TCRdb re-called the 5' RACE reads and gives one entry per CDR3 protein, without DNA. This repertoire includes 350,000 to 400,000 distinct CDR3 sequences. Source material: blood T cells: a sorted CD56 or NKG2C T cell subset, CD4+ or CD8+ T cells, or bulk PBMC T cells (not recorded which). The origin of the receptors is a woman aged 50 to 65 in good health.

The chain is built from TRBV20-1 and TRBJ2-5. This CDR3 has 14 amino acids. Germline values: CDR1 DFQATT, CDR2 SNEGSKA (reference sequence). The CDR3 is CSARDAIGVGTQYF.

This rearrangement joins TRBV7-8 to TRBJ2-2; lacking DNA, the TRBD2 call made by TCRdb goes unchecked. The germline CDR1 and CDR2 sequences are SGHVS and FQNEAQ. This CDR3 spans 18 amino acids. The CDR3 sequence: CASSLDGGLAANTGELFF.

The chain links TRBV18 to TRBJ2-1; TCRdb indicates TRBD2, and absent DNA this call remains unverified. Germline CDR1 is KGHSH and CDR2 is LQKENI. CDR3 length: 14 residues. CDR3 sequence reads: CASFLSGAYNEQFF.

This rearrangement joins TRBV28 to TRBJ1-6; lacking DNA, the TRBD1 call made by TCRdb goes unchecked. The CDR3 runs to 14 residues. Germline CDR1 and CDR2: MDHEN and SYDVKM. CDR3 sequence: CASSLNRFNSPLHF.

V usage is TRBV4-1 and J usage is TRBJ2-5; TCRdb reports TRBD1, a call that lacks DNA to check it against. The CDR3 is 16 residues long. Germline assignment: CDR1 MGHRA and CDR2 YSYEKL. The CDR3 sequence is CASSQESSNQPGAQYF.